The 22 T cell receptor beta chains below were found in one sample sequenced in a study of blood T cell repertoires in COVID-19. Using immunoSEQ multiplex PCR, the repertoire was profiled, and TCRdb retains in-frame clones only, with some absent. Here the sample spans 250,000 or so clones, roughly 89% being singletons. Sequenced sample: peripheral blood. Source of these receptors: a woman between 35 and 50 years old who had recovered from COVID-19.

CDR3 sequence (DNA): TGTGCCAGCAGTCCCCGGGACAGGGATTGGACGAACACTGAAGCTTTCTTT. Translating it yields CASSPRDRDWTNTEAFF. The chain is built from TRBV28 and TRBJ1-1; 9 nucleotides match TRBD1. The CDR3 covers 17 residues. V lost 5 bases, J lost 1 base, and 11 bases stayed unmatched. CDR1 and CDR2 (germline): MDHEN, SYDVKM.

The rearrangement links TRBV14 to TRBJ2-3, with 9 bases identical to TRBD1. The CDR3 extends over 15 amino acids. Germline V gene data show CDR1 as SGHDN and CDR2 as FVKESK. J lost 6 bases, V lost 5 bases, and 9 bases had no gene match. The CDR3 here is CASSVGTGTRDTQYF. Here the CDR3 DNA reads TGTGCCAGCAGCGTCGGGACAGGGACACGGGATACGCAGTATTTT.

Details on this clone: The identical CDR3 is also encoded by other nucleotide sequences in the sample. The CDR3 coding sequence is TGTGCCACCAGTGATCGAACAGTCACAGATACGCAGTATTTT. Protein sequence: CATSDRTVTDTQYF. V is TRBV24-1 and J is TRBJ2-3; D is unclear. Trimming shortened V by 3 bases and J by 2 bases, and 8 bases separated the two germline ends. The CDR3 totals 14 residues. The germline CDR1 and CDR2 sequences are KGHDR and SFDVKD.

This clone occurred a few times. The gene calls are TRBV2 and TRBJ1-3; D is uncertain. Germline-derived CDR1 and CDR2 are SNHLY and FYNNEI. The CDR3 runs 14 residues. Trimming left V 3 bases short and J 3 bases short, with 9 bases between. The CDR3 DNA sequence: TGTGCCAGCAGTGAGGTTTCCAGTGGAAACACCATATATTTT. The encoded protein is CASSEVSSGNTIYF.

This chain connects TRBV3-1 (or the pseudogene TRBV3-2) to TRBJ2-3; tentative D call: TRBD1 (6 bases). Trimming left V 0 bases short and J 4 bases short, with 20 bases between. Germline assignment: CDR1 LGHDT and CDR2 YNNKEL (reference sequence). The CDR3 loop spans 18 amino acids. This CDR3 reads CASSQDEAGVAGADTQYF. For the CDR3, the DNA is TGTGCCAGCAGCCAAGACGAGGCAGGGGTTGCGGGTGCAGATACGCAGTATTTT.

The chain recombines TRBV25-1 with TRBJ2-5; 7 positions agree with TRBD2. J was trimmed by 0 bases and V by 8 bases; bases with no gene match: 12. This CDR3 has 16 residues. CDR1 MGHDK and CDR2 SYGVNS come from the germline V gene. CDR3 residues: CASSRTRGSYQETQYF. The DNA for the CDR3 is TGTGCCAGCTCAAGGACTAGAGGGTCGTACCAAGAGACCCAGTACTTC.

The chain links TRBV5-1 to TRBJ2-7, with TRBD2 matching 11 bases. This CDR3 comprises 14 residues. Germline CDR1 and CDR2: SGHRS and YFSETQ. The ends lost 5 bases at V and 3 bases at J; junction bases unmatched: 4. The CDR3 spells CASRAGTSGYEQYF. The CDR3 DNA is TGCGCCAGCAGGGCCGGGACTAGCGGCTACGAGCAGTACTTC.

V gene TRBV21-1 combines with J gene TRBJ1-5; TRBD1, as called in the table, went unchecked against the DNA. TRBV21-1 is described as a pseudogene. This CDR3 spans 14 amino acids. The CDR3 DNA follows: TGTGCCAGCACAAGGACAGCTCGGGATCAGCCCCAGCATTTT. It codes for CASTRTARDQPQHF.

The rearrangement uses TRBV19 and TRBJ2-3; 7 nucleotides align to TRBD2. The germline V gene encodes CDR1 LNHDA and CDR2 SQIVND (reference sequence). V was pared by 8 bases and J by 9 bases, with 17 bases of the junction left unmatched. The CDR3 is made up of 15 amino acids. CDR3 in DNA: TGTGCCAGTGCCCATCTTGGGGGGGGTGGGGACACGCAGTATTTT. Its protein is CASAHLGGGGDTQYF.

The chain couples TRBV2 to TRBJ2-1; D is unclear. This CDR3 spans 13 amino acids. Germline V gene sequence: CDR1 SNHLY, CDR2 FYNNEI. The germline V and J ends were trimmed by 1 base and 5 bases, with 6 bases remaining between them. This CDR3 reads CASSEVRDNEQFF. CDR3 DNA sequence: TGTGCCAGCAGTGAAGTTAGAGACAATGAGCAGTTCTTC.

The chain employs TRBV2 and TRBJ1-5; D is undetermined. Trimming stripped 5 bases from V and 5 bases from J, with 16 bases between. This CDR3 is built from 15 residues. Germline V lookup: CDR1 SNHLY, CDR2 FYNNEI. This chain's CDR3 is CASSTDEGGHQPQHF. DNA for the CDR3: TGTGCCAGCAGTACCGACGAGGGTGGACATCAGCCCCAGCATTTT. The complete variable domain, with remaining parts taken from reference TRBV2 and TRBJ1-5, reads EPEVTQTPSHQVTQMGQEVILRCVPISNHLYFYWYRQILGQKVEFLVSFYNNEISEKSEIFDDQFSVERPDGSNFTLKIRSTKLEDSAMYFCASSTDEGGHQPQHFGDGTRLSIL.

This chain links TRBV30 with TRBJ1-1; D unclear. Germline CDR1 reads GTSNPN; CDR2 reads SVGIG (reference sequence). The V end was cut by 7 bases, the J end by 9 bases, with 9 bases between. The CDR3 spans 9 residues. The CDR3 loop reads CASFPQAFF. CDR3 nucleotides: TGTGCCTCCTTCCCCCAAGCTTTCTTT.

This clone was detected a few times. DNA for the CDR3: TGCGCCAGCAGCTTGGGCTTGGCAGAATTCTATGGCTACACCTTC. Its translation: CASSLGLAEFYGYTF. The V and J genes are TRBV5-1 and TRBJ1-2, with unresolved D. With 0 bases removed from V and 4 bases from J, the gap between germline ends came to 13 bases. The germline V gene has CDR1 SGHRS and CDR2 YFSETQ. The CDR3 has 15 residues.

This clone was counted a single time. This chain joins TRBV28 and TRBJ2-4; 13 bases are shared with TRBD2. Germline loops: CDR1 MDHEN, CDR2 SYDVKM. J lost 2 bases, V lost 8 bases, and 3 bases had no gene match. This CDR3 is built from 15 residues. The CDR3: CASGLAGASKNIQYF. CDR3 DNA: TGTGCCAGCGGACTAGCGGGGGCTTCCAAAAACATTCAGTACTTC.

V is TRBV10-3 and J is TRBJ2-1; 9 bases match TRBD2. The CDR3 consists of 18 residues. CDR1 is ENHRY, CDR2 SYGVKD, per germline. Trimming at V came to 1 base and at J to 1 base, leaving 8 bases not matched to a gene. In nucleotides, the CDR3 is TGTGCCATCAGTGAGTTGAGTAGCGGGGGCCTGTCCTACAATGAGCAGTTCTTC. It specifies CAISELSSGGLSYNEQFF.

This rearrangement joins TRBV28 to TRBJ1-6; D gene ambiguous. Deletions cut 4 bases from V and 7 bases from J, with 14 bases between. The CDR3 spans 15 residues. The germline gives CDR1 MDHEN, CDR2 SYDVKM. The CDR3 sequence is CASSSPGRLNSPLHF. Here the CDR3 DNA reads TGTGCCAGCAGTTCCCCCGGGAGGCTGAATTCACCCCTCCACTTT.

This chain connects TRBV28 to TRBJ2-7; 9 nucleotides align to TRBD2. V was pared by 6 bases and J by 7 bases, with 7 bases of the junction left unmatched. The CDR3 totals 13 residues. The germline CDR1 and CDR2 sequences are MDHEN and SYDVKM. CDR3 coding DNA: TGTGCCAGCAGCGACGGTAGCGGGGGTGAGCAGTACTTC. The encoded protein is CASSDGSGGEQYF.

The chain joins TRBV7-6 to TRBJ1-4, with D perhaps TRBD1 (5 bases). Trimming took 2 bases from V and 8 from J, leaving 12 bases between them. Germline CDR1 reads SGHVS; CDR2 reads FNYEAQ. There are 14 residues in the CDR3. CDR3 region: CASSLNQGGEKLFF. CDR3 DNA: TGTGCCAGCAGCTTAAATCAGGGTGGCGAAAAACTGTTTTTT. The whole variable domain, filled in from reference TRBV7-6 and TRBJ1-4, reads GAGVSQSPRYKVTKRGQDVALRCDPISGHVSLYWYRQALGQGPEFLTYFNYEAQQDKSGLPNDRFSAERPEGSISTLTIQRTEQRDSAMYRCASSLNQGGEKLFFGSGTQLSVL.

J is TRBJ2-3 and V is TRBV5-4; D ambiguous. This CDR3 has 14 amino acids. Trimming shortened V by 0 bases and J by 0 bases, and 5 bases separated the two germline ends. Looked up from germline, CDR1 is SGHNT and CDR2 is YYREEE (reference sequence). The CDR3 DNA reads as TGTGCCAGCAGCTTGGACAGAAGCACAGATACGCAGTATTTT. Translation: CASSLDRSTDTQYF. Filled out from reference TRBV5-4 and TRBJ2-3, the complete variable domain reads ETGVTQSPTHLIKTRGQQVTLRCSSQSGHNTVSWYQQALGQGPQFIFQYYREEENGRGNFPPRFSGLQFPNYSSELNVNALELDDSALYLCASSLDRSTDTQYFGPGTRLTVL.

CDR3 in DNA: TGTGCCAGCAGCTTACGACTCACGGGAGAGACCCAGTACTTC. This encodes CASSLRLTGETQYF. V gene TRBV7-2 combines with J gene TRBJ2-5; D is unresolved. There are 14 residues in the CDR3. Trimming shortened V by 2 bases and J by 4 bases, and 11 bases separated the two germline ends. The germline gives CDR1 SGHTA, CDR2 FQGNSA.

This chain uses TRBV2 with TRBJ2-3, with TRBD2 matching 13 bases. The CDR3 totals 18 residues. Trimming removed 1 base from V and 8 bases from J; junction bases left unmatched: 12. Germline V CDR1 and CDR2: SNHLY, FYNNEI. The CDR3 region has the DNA TGTGCCAGCAGTGAAGGGACTAGCGGGAGTGGGTTTCATCCTACGCAGTATTTT. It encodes CASSEGTSGSGFHPTQYF. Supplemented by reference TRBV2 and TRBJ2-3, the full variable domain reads EPEVTQTPSHQVTQMGQEVILRCVPISNHLYFYWYRQILGQKVEFLVSFYNNEISEKSEIFDDQFSVERPDGSNFTLKIRSTKLEDSAMYFCASSEGTSGSGFHPTQYFGPGTRLTVL.

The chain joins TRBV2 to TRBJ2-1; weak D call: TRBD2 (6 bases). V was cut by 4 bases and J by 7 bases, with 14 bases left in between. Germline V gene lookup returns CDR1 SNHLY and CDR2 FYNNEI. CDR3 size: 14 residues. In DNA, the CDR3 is TGTGCCAGCAGTGCGGGACTTCGAAGGAATGAGCAGTTCTTC. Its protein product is CASSAGLRRNEQFF.